This TCR beta chain was documented in a study of T cell responses to AZD1222 COVID-19 vaccine. Study summary: Recipients boosted at about 4 weeks or about 12 weeks are pooled.

Broader study findings: Females made up more of the donors, who were largely white British, and clonal diversity may have come out too low. Researchers report vaccine-associated CD4 TCRs spanning spike, with dominance at 160-218 and 743-854.

Generated by immunoSEQ multiplex PCR, the TCRdb table keeps only in-frame clones and is missing some. The table records over 100,000 clones, approximately 91% of them present only once. V dropped 9 bases and J dropped 6; count of bases not matched to a gene: 8. Germline V CDR1 and CDR2: LNHDA, SQIVND (reference sequence). This CDR3 comprises 14 residues. Concerning this clone itself: What it binds is unknown.

The chain employs TRBV19 and TRBJ2-1, with 10 bases matching TRBD2. The receptor was derived from an adult in good health. The starting material was peripheral blood, obtained on day 0 of AZD1222 vaccination. CDR3 DNA: TGTGCCAGCCACTCTAGCGGGAGCGGCAATGAGCAGTTCTTC. Residues: CASHSSGSGNEQFF.